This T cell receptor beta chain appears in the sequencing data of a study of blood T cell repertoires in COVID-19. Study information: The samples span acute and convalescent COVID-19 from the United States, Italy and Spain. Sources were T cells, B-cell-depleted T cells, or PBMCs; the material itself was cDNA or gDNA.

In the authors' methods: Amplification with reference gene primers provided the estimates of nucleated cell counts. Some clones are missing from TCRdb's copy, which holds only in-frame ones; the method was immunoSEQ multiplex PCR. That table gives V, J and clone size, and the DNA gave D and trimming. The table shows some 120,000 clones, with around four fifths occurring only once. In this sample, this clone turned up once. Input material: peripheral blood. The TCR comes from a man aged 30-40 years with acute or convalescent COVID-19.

CDR3 in amino acids: CASSLARVDNGYTF. The CDR3 region has the DNA TGTGCCAGCAGCTTAGCGCGGGTAGACAATGGCTACACCTTC. This chain joins TRBV7-9 and TRBJ1-2, with D uncertain. Per the germline V gene, CDR1 is SEHNR and CDR2 is FQNEAQ (reference sequence). Trimming took off 0 bases at V and 6 bases at J, with 11 bases between the two ends. The CDR3 is 14 amino acids.